The clone carrying this T cell receptor beta chain was seen only a few times. This CDR3 comprises 17 residues. V was trimmed by 3 bases and J by 0 bases, leaving 15 bases between them. These data come from a study of T-cell reconstitution after alpha-beta-depleted transplantation in children. Unique molecular identifiers were incorporated when the TCRbeta library was constructed. MiXCR, run by TCRdb on the PCR reads, gives a single entry per CDR3 protein. The sample has more than 450,000 distinct CDR3 sequences, 15% to 20% seen once. The rearrangement uses TRBV12-3 or TRBV12-4 and TRBJ2-1; no clear D gene. The sequencing here drew on PBMCs from the stem cell graft donor, taken from the stem cell graft. The origin of this receptor is a human donor who donated a stem cell graft to a child with acute lymphoblastic leukemia. This CDR3 is CASSFSASAHSYNEQFF. The CDR3 region has the DNA TGTGCCAGCAGTTTTTCGGCAAGCGCTCACTCCTACAATGAGCAGTTCTTC.